The 16 T cell receptor beta chains listed next were all sequenced from one sample in a study of OX40 agonist ivuxolimab in advanced cancers. The repertoire was sequenced with immunoSEQ multiplex PCR; TCRdb's copy has only in-frame clones and lacks some. Here the sample spans roughly 39,000 clones, about 88% being singletons. The material sequenced was CD4+ or CD8+ T cells sorted from blood, taken in a trial of the OX40 agonist ivuxolimab. The receptors here all came from an adult with an advanced solid tumor such as melanoma, head and neck, liver or kidney cancer.

This clone has only one observation. The chain is built from TRBV10-3 and TRBJ2-5; a possible D gene is TRBD2 (5 bases). From germline, CDR1 is ENHRY and CDR2 SYGVKD. V was shortened by 0 bases and J by 3 bases, with 11 bases between the two germline ends. This CDR3 comprises 15 residues. The CDR3 region is CAISESGLREETQYF. The CDR3 region has the DNA TGTGCCATCAGTGAGTCGGGATTGAGGGAAGAGACCCAGTACTTC.

The chain couples TRBV12-5 to TRBJ1-1; possible D gene TRBD1, 5 bases. V lost 6 bases to trimming and J lost 4 bases, with 27 bases between them. CDR1 and CDR2 (germline): LGHNT, FRNRAP. There are 18 residues in the CDR3. CDR3 in amino acids: CASGRTKRFWGNGTEAFF. The DNA for the CDR3 is TGTGCTAGTGGCCGAACTAAACGATTCTGGGGGAACGGCACTGAAGCTTTCTTT.

This chain links TRBV9 with TRBJ2-5, with D possibly TRBD2 on 5 matching bases. Between the trimmed V and J ends, which lost 0 bases and 0 bases, there was a span of 18 bases. The CDR3 length is 18 residues. The V gene's germline CDR1 is SGDLS and CDR2 YYNGEE. The CDR3 region has the DNA TGTGCCAGCAGCGTAGGTTCTAGCTCTACCCCGTACCAAGAGACCCAGTACTTC. Translating it yields CASSVGSSSTPYQETQYF.

This CDR3 reads CAWSLPNRGTNEKLFF. DNA for the CDR3: TGTGCCTGGAGTCTCCCAAACAGGGGAACTAATGAAAAACTGTTTTTT. This sequence joins TRBV30 and TRBJ1-4, with 7 bases identical to TRBD1. V lost 2 bases to trimming and J lost 1 base; unmatched junction nucleotides: 7. The CDR3 has 16 residues. Germline V CDR1 and CDR2: GTSNPN, SVGIG (reference sequence).

The gene calls are TRBV12-5 and TRBJ2-2; maybe TRBD2 (5 bases). CDR1 is LGHNT and CDR2 is FRNRAP in the germline V gene. CDR3 length: 20 residues. V lost 0 bases, J lost 1 base, and 21 bases lay in between. The CDR3: CASGLVSKVGEQKNTGELFF. The CDR3 DNA follows: TGTGCTAGTGGTTTGGTCAGTAAGGTTGGGGAGCAGAAGAACACCGGGGAGCTGTTTTTT.

The chain uses TRBV25-1 and TRBJ2-1, with a tentative D call TRBD2 (6 bases). Germline V gives CDR1 MGHDK, CDR2 SYGVNS. V dropped 2 bases and J dropped 6 bases, with 17 bases sitting between them. The CDR3 loop spans 16 amino acids. CDR3 DNA: TGTGCCAGCAGTGAACTCGGCGCGGGACGTATCAATGAGCAGTTCTTC. Translation: CASSELGAGRINEQFF.

The CDR3 coding sequence is TGTGCCTGGACAGTTGGCCCCGAGCAGTACTTC. Residues: CAWTVGPEQYF. This rearrangement joins TRBV30 to TRBJ2-7; D remains ambiguous. Between the trimmed V and J ends, which lost 4 bases and 6 bases, there was a span of 10 bases. The CDR3 loop spans 11 amino acids. Germline CDR1 reads GTSNPN; CDR2 reads SVGIG (reference sequence).

CDR3 coding DNA: TGCGCCAGCAGCCCGGTGGGTAGACAACTGAACACTGAAGCTTTCTTT. Its protein is CASSPVGRQLNTEAFF. This chain uses TRBV4-1 with TRBJ1-1; D gene unclear. CDR3 length equals 16 residues. V gave up 4 bases and J gave up 0 bases, with 15 bases separating them. Germline CDR1 and CDR2: MGHRA and YSYEKL.

This chain joins TRBV9 and TRBJ2-7; 7 nucleotides match TRBD2. The CDR3 length is 15 residues. Germline-derived CDR1 and CDR2 are SGDLS and YYNGEE. The trim removed 0 bases at V and 6 bases at J, leaving 9 bases unmatched. The CDR3 DNA follows: TGTGCCAGCAGCGTAGACAGTATGGGGGGGATCGAGCAGTACTTC. Its protein product is CASSVDSMGGIEQYF.

The CDR3 sequence is CASSYFGGTYNEQFF. The CDR3 DNA follows: TGTGCCAGCAGTTACTTTGGGGGCACCTACAATGAGCAGTTCTTC. The V call is TRBV6-6, the J call TRBJ2-1, with D tentatively TRBD1 (6 bases). CDR3 length: 15 amino acids. Germline lookup yields CDR1 MNHNY and CDR2 SVGAGI (reference sequence). V lost 1 base and J lost 2, with 9 bases in between.

V is TRBV30 and J is TRBJ1-3; D is uncertain. Germline CDR1 reads GTSNPN; CDR2 reads SVGIG (reference sequence). CDR3 size: 11 residues. Trimming left V 5 bases short and J 6 bases short, with 8 bases between. CDR3 bases: TGTGCCTGGGGACGGGTAAACACCATATATTTT. This translates into CAWGRVNTIYF. Filled out from reference TRBV30 and TRBJ1-3, the complete variable domain reads SQTIHQWPATLVQPVGSPLSLECTVEGTSNPNLYWYRQAAGRGLQLLFYSVGIGQISSEVPQNLSASRPQDRQFILSSKKLLLSDSGFYLCAWGRVNTIYFGEGSWLTVV.

The V gene is TRBV28, the J gene TRBJ2-3; D could derive from TRBD1 or TRBD2 (5 bases each). Germline loops: CDR1 MDHEN, CDR2 SYDVKM. The CDR3 loop spans 16 amino acids. V was shortened by 0 bases and J by 4 bases, with 14 bases between the two germline ends. CDR3 in amino acids: CASSLWGARGADTQYF. CDR3 coding DNA: TGTGCCAGCAGTTTATGGGGAGCGCGAGGGGCAGATACGCAGTATTTT.

The V call is TRBV28, the J call TRBJ1-3; D is undetermined. Germline V lookup: CDR1 MDHEN, CDR2 SYDVKM. CDR3 length: 16 residues. Deletions cut 6 bases from V and 4 bases from J, with 19 bases between. The CDR3: CASSKGQAPYGNTIYF. CDR3 nucleotides: TGTGCCAGCAGCAAAGGTCAAGCGCCGTACGGAAACACCATATATTTT.

The V gene is TRBV7-8, the J gene TRBJ2-3, with 11 bases lining up with TRBD2. V trimming: 1 base; J trimming: 4 bases; junction bases outside the gene matches: 7. CDR1 is SGHVS, CDR2 FQNEAQ, per germline. This CDR3 has 17 residues. The DNA of the CDR3 is TGTGCCAGCAGCTTAGAGGCTAGCGGGAGGCGCGCAGATACGCAGTATTTT. It codes for CASSLEASGRRADTQYF.

This rearrangement joins TRBV29-1 to TRBJ1-1; TRBD1 aligns across 10 bases. Germline CDR1 and CDR2: SQVTM and ANQGSEA. This CDR3 has 16 amino acids. V lost 4 bases to trimming and J lost 8 bases; unmatched junction nucleotides: 16. In nucleotides, the CDR3 is TGCAGCGTTGTACTCACCCGGGACAGGGGTTCTAGAGAAGCTTTCTTT. This gives the protein CSVVLTRDRGSREAFF.

The genes are TRBV7-3 and TRBJ2-1, with a weak D call TRBD1 (6 bases). Trimming stripped 0 bases from V and 2 bases from J, with 8 bases between. The CDR3 runs to 15 residues. The germline V gene encodes CDR1 SGHTA and CDR2 FQGTGA. CDR3 amino acids: CASSLTPGAYNEQFF. The CDR3 coding sequence is TGTGCCAGCAGCTTAACCCCAGGGGCCTACAATGAGCAGTTCTTC.